The present T cell receptor beta chain was sequenced within a study of T cells of healthy individuals. TCRdb re-analysed the 5' RACE reads in MiXCR, keeping a single row per CDR3 protein. Of about 41,000 distinct CDR3 sequences listed, 4% to 5.5% are singletons. With 2 bases removed from V and 4 bases from J, the gap between germline ends came to 5 bases. This CDR3 spans 13 amino acids. Germline assignment: CDR1 SGHTA and CDR2 FQGNSA. In this sample, this clonotype turned up many times. The chain combines TRBV7-2 with TRBJ1-4, with D uncertain. This sequence originates from a human donor in good health. The CDR3 DNA follows: TGTGCCAGCAGCTTACCGCTTAATGAAAAACTGTTTTTT. This codes for CASSLPLNEKLFF.